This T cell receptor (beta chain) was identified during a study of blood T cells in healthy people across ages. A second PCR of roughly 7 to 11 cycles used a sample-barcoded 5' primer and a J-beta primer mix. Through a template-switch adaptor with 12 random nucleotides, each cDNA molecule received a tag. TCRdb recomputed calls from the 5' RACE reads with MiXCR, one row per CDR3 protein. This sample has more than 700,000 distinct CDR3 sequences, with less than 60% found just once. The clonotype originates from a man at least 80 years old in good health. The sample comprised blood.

The CDR3 DNA follows: TGCGCCAGCAGAAGCCGGGAGAATCAGCCCCAGCATTTT. Translation: CASRSRENQPQHF. V usage is TRBV4-1 and J usage is TRBJ1-5, with unresolved D. The V and J ends lost 6 bases and 4 bases respectively, with 10 bases between them. Germline V gene data show CDR1 as MGHRA and CDR2 as YSYEKL. This CDR3 has 13 residues.